Following are 18 T cell receptor beta chains from one sample sequenced in a study of blood T cell repertoires in COVID-19. Method: immunoSEQ multiplex PCR; TCRdb's copy keeps in-frame clones and lacks some. The repertoire holds a few hundred thousand clones, with 88% as singletons. Sequenced input: peripheral blood. The receptors stem from a man aged 18 to 30 with active or convalescent COVID-19.

The rearrangement links TRBV5-1 to TRBJ2-7; 11 nucleotides align to TRBD2. In germline, CDR1 is SGHRS, CDR2 YFSETQ. Unmatched junction bases numbered 9, after V lost 0 bases and J lost 1 base. The CDR3 consists of 18 residues. CDR3 sequence: CASSLVSSGGRRSYEQYF. CDR3 coding DNA: TGCGCCAGCAGCTTGGTTTCTAGCGGGGGGCGCCGTTCCTACGAGCAGTACTTC.

This chain uses TRBV19 with TRBJ1-1; TRBD1 matches at 7 bases. V was clipped by 6 bases and J by 1 base; unmatched bases: 5. Germline V gene data show CDR1 as LNHDA and CDR2 as SQIVND (reference sequence). This CDR3 spans 14 amino acids. Here the CDR3 reads CASRATGRNTEAFF. DNA of the CDR3: TGTGCCAGTAGGGCGACAGGGCGGAACACTGAAGCTTTCTTT. The full variable domain, in which reference TRBV19 and TRBJ1-1 provide the parts outside the CDR3, is DGGITQSPKYLFRKEGQNVTLSCEQNLNHDAMYWYRQDPGQGLRLIYYSQIVNDFQKGDIAEGYSVSREKKESFPLTVTSAQKNPTAFYLCASRATGRNTEAFFGQGTRLTVV.

This rearrangement joins TRBV6-5 to TRBJ1-4; 8 bases fit TRBD1. V was pared by 2 bases and J by 8 bases, with 10 bases of the junction left unmatched. Germline V gives CDR1 MNHEY, CDR2 SVGAGI. The CDR3 runs to 16 residues. The CDR3 protein is CASSYGPQGAGEKLFF. DNA for the CDR3: TGTGCCAGCAGTTACGGGCCTCAGGGGGCCGGGGAAAAACTGTTTTTT.

The V gene is TRBV5-8, the J gene TRBJ2-7; 7 bases fit TRBD1. CDR1 and CDR2 (germline): SGHTS, YDEGEE. The CDR3 has 15 residues. Losses at the gene ends were 4 bases for V and 3 bases for J; bases not matched to a gene: 10. The CDR3 reads CASSALGDRVYEQYF. The CDR3 DNA sequence: TGTGCCAGCAGCGCCTTGGGGGACAGAGTCTACGAGCAGTACTTC.

The count of this clone is one. The chain carries TRBV6-5 and TRBJ1-2, with TRBD1 matching 7 bases. J gave up 9 bases and V 6 bases, and 13 bases lay outside the gene matches. The CDR3 extends over 14 amino acids. CDR1 is MNHEY, CDR2 SVGAGI, per germline. The chain's CDR3 is CASRYPGTDRSYTF. The CDR3 coding sequence is TGTGCCAGCAGGTATCCAGGGACAGATCGGAGCTACACCTTC.

J is TRBJ1-4 and V is TRBV5-5; TRBD1 aligns across 8 bases. The CDR3 sequence is 14 residues long. V was pared by 4 bases and J by 4 bases, with 3 bases of the junction left unmatched. The germline gives CDR1 SGHKS, CDR2 YYEKEE (reference sequence). CDR3 nucleotides: TGTGCCAGCAGCCCGGGACAGGTTAATGAAAAACTGTTTTTT. Residues: CASSPGQVNEKLFF.

J is TRBJ1-2 and V is TRBV9; 8 nucleotides match TRBD1. Trimming cost V 7 bases and J 4 bases; bases outside gene matches: 6. From germline, CDR1 is SGDLS and CDR2 YYNGEE. There are 13 residues in the CDR3. CDR3 sequence (DNA): TGTGCCAGCGGAAACAGGGGGTCCTATGGCTACACCTTC. It codes for CASGNRGSYGYTF.

V gene TRBV2 combines with J gene TRBJ2-7, with 10 positions matching TRBD2. Trimming took 8 bases from V and 2 from J; bases not matched to a gene: 9. Germline V CDR1 and CDR2: SNHLY, FYNNEI. The CDR3 totals 15 residues. The CDR3 loop reads CASLQVAGGTYEQYF. The DNA for the CDR3 is TGTGCCAGCCTCCAAGTAGCGGGGGGTACCTACGAGCAGTACTTC. The full variable domain, in which reference TRBV2 and TRBJ2-7 provide the parts outside the CDR3, is EPEVTQTPSHQVTQMGQEVILRCVPISNHLYFYWYRQILGQKVEFLVSFYNNEISEKSEIFDDQFSVERPDGSNFTLKIRSTKLEDSAMYFCASLQVAGGTYEQYFGPGTRLTVT.

The chain links TRBV2 to TRBJ1-4, with TRBD1 matching over 8 bases. V shed 6 bases, J shed 7 bases, and the junction held 7 bases outside the gene matches. CDR3 size: 14 residues. Per the germline V gene, CDR1 is SNHLY and CDR2 is FYNNEI. The CDR3 loop reads CASRLQGEREKLFF. In nucleotides, the CDR3 is TGTGCCAGCAGACTACAGGGGGAGCGTGAAAAACTGTTTTTT.

This clone was seen once. The J gene is TRBJ2-2, the V gene TRBV4-1; 11 positions agree with TRBD2. Germline trimming cut 2 bases from V and 6 bases from J; bases unmatched to any gene: 5. The germline gives CDR1 MGHRA, CDR2 YSYEKL. The CDR3 consists of 16 residues. CDR3 coding DNA: TGCGCCAGCAGCCAACGTAGCGGGGGGGCCTCCGGGGAGCTGTTTTTT. Translating it yields CASSQRSGGASGELFF.

This clone occurred once. CDR3 bases: TGTGCCAGCAGTTACTCTCTGGGACAGGTTAATGAAAAACTGTTTTTT. Amino acid sequence: CASSYSLGQVNEKLFF. The chain links TRBV6-5 to TRBJ1-4, with 8 bases fitting TRBD1. Losses at the gene ends were 0 bases for V and 4 bases for J; bases not matched to a gene: 4. Looked up from germline, CDR1 is MNHEY and CDR2 is SVGAGI. The CDR3 runs 16 residues.

The chain is built from TRBV13 and TRBJ2-3; tentative D call: TRBD1 (6 bases). V shed 5 bases and J shed 0 bases, with 18 bases lying between them. The CDR3 is 17 residues long. Germline values: CDR1 PRHDT, CDR2 FYEKMQ (reference sequence). The CDR3, as DNA: TGTGCCAGCAGCCCATACGGGACACCAAGCAGCACAGATACGCAGTATTTT. Protein: CASSPYGTPSSTDTQYF. Full variable domain (remainder filled in from reference TRBV13 and TRBJ2-3): AAGVIQSPRHLIKEKRETATLKCYPIPRHDTVYWYQQGPGQDPQFLISFYEKMQSDKGSIPDRFSAQQFSDYHSELNMSSLELGDSALYFCASSPYGTPSSTDTQYFGPGTRLTVL.

The chain employs TRBV2 and TRBJ2-3; D might be TRBD2 (6 bases). Germline CDR1 reads SNHLY; CDR2 reads FYNNEI. The ends were cut back, 7 bases at V and 0 bases at J, with 11 bases in the middle. CDR3 size: 14 residues. The CDR3 protein is CASIAEMSTDTQYF. The CDR3 DNA follows: TGTGCCAGCATAGCGGAGATGAGCACAGATACGCAGTATTTT. Filled out from reference TRBV2 and TRBJ2-3, the complete variable domain reads EPEVTQTPSHQVTQMGQEVILRCVPISNHLYFYWYRQILGQKVEFLVSFYNNEISEKSEIFDDQFSVERPDGSNFTLKIRSTKLEDSAMYFCASIAEMSTDTQYFGPGTRLTVL.

The J gene is TRBJ2-3, the V gene TRBV12-3 or TRBV12-4; D is undetermined. The CDR3 has 13 residues. Trimming removed 5 bases at V and 1 base at J, with 7 bases between. CDR3: CASSLAGTDTQYF. CDR3 coding DNA: TGTGCCAGCAGTCTGGCGGGCACAGATACGCAGTATTTT.

The rearrangement joins TRBV10-3 to TRBJ1-4; 7 nucleotides align to TRBD1. The CDR3 totals 17 residues. The V gene's germline CDR1 is ENHRY and CDR2 SYGVKD. With 0 bases clipped from V and 4 bases from J, the junction kept 8 bases outside the gene matches. The CDR3 DNA sequence: TGTGCCATCAGTGAGTCACGGCTGGGGACAGTTAATGAAAAACTGTTTTTT. Translation: CAISESRLGTVNEKLFF.

This clone was detected a few times. The gene calls are TRBV28 and TRBJ1-5, with D possibly TRBD1 on 5 matching bases. CDR3 length: 15 amino acids. Germline values: CDR1 MDHEN, CDR2 SYDVKM. Trimming pared 8 bases from V and 0 bases from J, leaving 14 bases between. The DNA of the CDR3 is TGTGCCAGCGTTGGGGCAGGGTATAGCAATCAGCCCCAGCATTTT. It translates to CASVGAGYSNQPQHF.

The rearrangement joins TRBV5-4 to TRBJ2-5, with D perhaps matching TRBD1 (5 bases). The CDR3 runs 14 residues. CDR1 is SGHNT, CDR2 YYREEE, per germline (reference sequence). The V and J ends lost 5 bases and 7 bases respectively, with 18 bases between them. The CDR3 region has the DNA TGTGCCAGCAGTTTTTATGGGGCCGGTGCGACCCAGTACTTC. Translating gives CASSFYGAGATQYF.

This clone was detected a few times. The chain recombines TRBV7-9 with TRBJ2-7; weak D call: TRBD2 (5 bases). This CDR3 has 15 residues. Trimming shortened V by 4 bases and J by 2 bases, and 15 bases separated the two germline ends. Germline CDR1 and CDR2: SEHNR and FQNEAQ (reference sequence). DNA of the CDR3: TGTGCCAGCAGCTCCCTGGACGGGGTTCCCTACGAGCAGTACTTC. Its protein product is CASSSLDGVPYEQYF.